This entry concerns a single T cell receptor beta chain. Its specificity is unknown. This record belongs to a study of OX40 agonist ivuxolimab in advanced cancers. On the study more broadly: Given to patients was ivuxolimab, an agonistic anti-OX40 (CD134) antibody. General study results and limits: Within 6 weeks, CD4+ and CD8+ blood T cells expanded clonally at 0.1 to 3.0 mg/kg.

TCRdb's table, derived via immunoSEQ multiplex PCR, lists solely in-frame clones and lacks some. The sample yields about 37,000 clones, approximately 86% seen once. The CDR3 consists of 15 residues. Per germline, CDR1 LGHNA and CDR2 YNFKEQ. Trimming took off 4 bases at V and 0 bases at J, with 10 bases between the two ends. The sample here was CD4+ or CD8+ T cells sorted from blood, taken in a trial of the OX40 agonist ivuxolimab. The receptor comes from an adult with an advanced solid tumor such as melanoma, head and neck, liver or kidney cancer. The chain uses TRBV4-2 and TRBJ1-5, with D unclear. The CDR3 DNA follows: TGTGCCAGCAGCCCAGCTCCAAATAGCAATCAGCCCCAGCATTTT. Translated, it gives CASSPAPNSNQPQHF.